Presented here are 30 T cell receptor beta chains from one specimen sequenced in a study of CD8+ T cells in alopecia areata. As for treatment: oral pan-JAK inhibitor, 5-10 mg twice daily. RNA was isolated and reverse transcribed to cDNA, the sequencing template. This table comes from immunoSEQ multiplex PCR, and its TCRdb copy is limited to in-frame clones, with some not included. The sample has hundreds of thousands of clones; 55% to 70% are singletons. The material sequenced was CD4+ T cells sorted from blood, taken at week 24, from a patient treated with tofacitinib. The receptors originated from a human donor with alopecia areata.

The chain joins TRBV5-4 to TRBJ2-7, with 9 bases fitting TRBD1. CDR1 and CDR2 (germline): SGHNT, YYREEE (reference sequence). This CDR3 spans 15 amino acids. J was trimmed by 2 bases and V by 2 bases; bases with no gene match: 5. The CDR3 is CASSFEGQGPYEQYF. The CDR3 DNA sequence: TGTGCCAGCAGCTTCGAGGGACAGGGACCCTACGAGCAGTACTTC.

This CDR3 reads CASSKTGKGANEKLFF. The CDR3 DNA follows: TGTGCCAGCAGCAAGACAGGGAAAGGGGCTAATGAAAAACTGTTTTTT. V and J are TRBV5-4 and TRBJ1-4, with 7 bases that match TRBD1. V lost 4 bases to trimming and J lost 3 bases; unmatched junction nucleotides: 9. Germline CDR1 reads SGHNT; CDR2 reads YYREEE (reference sequence). The CDR3 runs 16 residues.

This chain joins TRBV30 and TRBJ2-1; D ambiguous. Germline CDR1 GTSNPN, CDR2 SVGIG (reference sequence). The CDR3 extends over 13 amino acids. Trimming removed 6 bases from V and 9 bases from J, with 18 bases in between. The CDR3: CACSFVAPGEQFF. Here the CDR3 DNA reads TGTGCCTGTAGTTTCGTGGCCCCTGGTGAGCAGTTCTTC.

The V gene is TRBV30, the J gene TRBJ2-3; 10 bases are shared with TRBD2. Per the germline V gene, CDR1 is GTSNPN and CDR2 is SVGIG (reference sequence). Trimming took 7 bases from V and 6 from J; bases not matched to a gene: 10. CDR3 length: 14 residues. Here the CDR3 reads CAFNKRGGQDTQYF. The CDR3 DNA reads TGTGCCTTCAACAAGCGGGGGGGCCAGGATACGCAGTATTTT.

J is TRBJ2-3 and V is TRBV11-2; 12 nucleotides line up with TRBD2. CDR1 and CDR2 (germline): SGHAT, FQNNGV. J lost 4 bases, V lost 5 bases, and 4 bases had no gene match. The CDR3 contains 15 residues. The CDR3 is CASSLAGGPADTQYF. In nucleotides, the CDR3 is TGTGCCAGCAGCCTAGCGGGGGGGCCGGCAGATACGCAGTATTTT. The variable domain in full, with the rest retrieved from reference TRBV11-2 and TRBJ2-3, is EAGVAQSPRYKIIEKRQSVAFWCNPISGHATLYWYQQILGQGPKLLIQFQNNGVVDDSQLPKDRFSAERLKGVDSTLKIQPAKLEDSAVYLCASSLAGGPADTQYFGPGTRLTVL.

This clone was recorded a few times. The rearrangement uses TRBV7-9 and TRBJ2-4; 8 bases fit TRBD1. Germline trimming cut 5 bases from V and 8 bases from J; bases unmatched to any gene: 8. Germline CDR1 and CDR2: SEHNR and FQNEAQ (reference sequence). The CDR3 runs to 14 residues. The CDR3 DNA follows: TGTGCCAGCAGCGTAGGACAGGGTCCGGACATTCAGTACTTC. This gives the protein CASSVGQGPDIQYF.

The gene calls are TRBV4-2 and TRBJ2-7; 8 nucleotides line up with TRBD1. V shed 3 bases and J 1 base; nucleotides not matched to a gene: 5. The CDR3 consists of 15 residues. From germline, CDR1 is LGHNA and CDR2 YNFKEQ. CDR3 bases: TGTGCCAGCAGCCAGACGACAGGGGATTCCTACGAGCAGTACTTC. This translates into CASSQTTGDSYEQYF.

The V gene is TRBV7-9, the J gene TRBJ1-1; D gene unclear. Germline V gene lookup returns CDR1 SEHNR and CDR2 FQNEAQ (reference sequence). V was shortened by 2 bases and J by 2 bases, with 15 bases between the two germline ends. The CDR3 length is 16 residues. CDR3 DNA sequence: TGTGCCAGCAGCTTACGACCTAGGACTTTCAACACTGAAGCTTTCTTT. Residues: CASSLRPRTFNTEAFF.

This chain connects TRBV27 to TRBJ1-2, with 7 bases fitting TRBD1. Trimming removed 6 bases from V and 2 bases from J; junction bases left unmatched: 6. Germline-derived CDR1 and CDR2 are MNHEY and SMNVEV (reference sequence). The CDR3 runs 14 residues. The CDR3 region has the DNA TGTGCCAGCAGGGCGACAGGGAGGAACTATGGCTACACCTTC. Translating gives CASRATGRNYGYTF.

Only a few counts were recorded for this clone. The CDR3 nucleotides read TGTGCCAGCAGTTTCAAGTTCCCCTACGAGCAGTACTTC. This encodes CASSFKFPYEQYF. The chain is built from TRBV28 and TRBJ2-7, with D unclear. Trimming pared 3 bases from V and 2 bases from J, leaving 8 bases between. Germline V lookup: CDR1 MDHEN, CDR2 SYDVKM. The CDR3 is 13 residues long.

The gene calls are TRBV28 and TRBJ2-5, with 7 nucleotides matching TRBD1. The J segment lost 1 base and the V segment lost 6 bases, leaving 8 bases of the junction unmatched. The CDR3 consists of 15 residues. Germline assignment: CDR1 MDHEN and CDR2 SYDVKM. The CDR3 is CASSSGQALQETQYF. The DNA of the CDR3 is TGTGCCAGCAGCTCCGGACAGGCTCTCCAAGAGACCCAGTACTTC.

The V and J genes are TRBV28 and TRBJ1-5, with 9 bases that match TRBD1. The V gene's germline CDR1 is MDHEN and CDR2 SYDVKM. The CDR3 totals 16 residues. J gave up 0 bases and V 6 bases, and 6 bases lay outside the gene matches. In DNA form, the CDR3 reads TGTGCCAGCAGCGCACTACAGGGGGCTAGCAATCAGCCCCAGCATTTT. This sequence encodes CASSALQGASNQPQHF.

This clone was detected a few times. The rearrangement links TRBV5-1 to TRBJ1-1; 11 bases line up with TRBD1. V was pared by 3 bases and J by 7 bases, with 5 bases of the junction left unmatched. The CDR3 loop spans 14 amino acids. Germline V gives CDR1 SGHRS, CDR2 YFSETQ. The CDR3 region is CASSSLGQGDEAFF. DNA for the CDR3: TGCGCCAGCAGCTCGCTGGGACAGGGGGATGAAGCTTTCTTT.

Comments on this clone: The junction departs from germline at one end; a sequencing error may be responsible. V is TRBV20-1 and J is TRBJ2-7; D perhaps matches TRBD2 (6 bases). In germline, CDR1 is DFQATT, CDR2 SNEGSKA (reference sequence). CDR3 length: 11 amino acids. CDR3 in DNA: TGCAGTGCTAGAGATCGGTTAGCGGACCACTTC. It yields the protein CSARDRLADHF.

The J gene is TRBJ1-2, the V gene TRBV28; unclear D gene. Germline lookup yields CDR1 MDHEN and CDR2 SYDVKM. CDR3 length: 12 residues. Trimming removed 1 base at V and 8 bases at J, with 8 bases between. CDR3 coding DNA: TGTGCCAGCAGTTTATTTGGGTACGGCTACACCTTC. The encoded protein is CASSLFGYGYTF.

The V and J genes are TRBV9 and TRBJ2-5; D is perhaps TRBD1 (5 bases). The CDR3 loop spans 15 amino acids. The V and J ends lost 0 bases and 4 bases respectively, with 13 bases between them. Germline CDR1 and CDR2: SGDLS and YYNGEE. DNA of the CDR3: TGTGCCAGCAGCGTAGCAGCGTCTAGGGGAGAGACCCAGTACTTC. The encoded protein is CASSVAASRGETQYF.

This clone was recorded many times. V gene TRBV11-1 combines with J gene TRBJ1-1; D is unresolved. V dropped 5 bases and J dropped 1 base, with 14 bases sitting between them. Germline-derived CDR1 and CDR2 are SGHAT and FQDESV (reference sequence). The CDR3 contains 15 residues. The CDR3 spells CASSPRSWGNTEAFF. CDR3 coding DNA: TGTGCCAGCAGCCCACGTAGTTGGGGGAACACTGAAGCTTTCTTT.

This clone was observed a few times. This chain connects TRBV6-5 to TRBJ1-2; 7 bases fit TRBD1. V trimming: 2 bases; J trimming: 5 bases; junction bases outside the gene matches: 8. This CDR3 is built from 15 residues. CDR1 and CDR2 from the germline V gene are MNHEY and SVGAGI. CDR3 amino acids: CASSYGDREVYGYTF. CDR3 in DNA: TGTGCCAGCAGTTACGGTGACAGGGAAGTATATGGCTACACCTTC.

The J gene is TRBJ1-1, the V gene TRBV5-4, with a possible D match to TRBD1 (5 bases). CDR1 is SGHNT and CDR2 is YYREEE in the germline V gene (reference sequence). The CDR3 sequence is 14 residues long. V dropped 0 bases and J dropped 6 bases, with 12 bases sitting between them. The CDR3 DNA is TGTGCCAGCAGCTTGGCGGGGGGAGGACCTGAAGCTTTCTTT. Protein sequence: CASSLAGGGPEAFF.

This chain uses TRBV7-9 with TRBJ2-5; the D gene is possibly TRBD2 (6 bases). Germline CDR1 and CDR2: SEHNR and FQNEAQ (reference sequence). There are 16 residues in the CDR3. V was pared by 2 bases and J by 3 bases, with 16 bases between. This CDR3 is CASSLPRASAEETQYF. CDR3 DNA: TGTGCCAGCAGCTTACCGAGGGCTAGCGCGGAAGAGACCCAGTACTTC.

This clone turned up a few times. The rearrangement links TRBV29-1 to TRBJ2-1; 12 nucleotides align to TRBD1. With V trimmed by 6 bases and J by 2 bases, 2 bases remained unmatched. The CDR3 is 14 residues long. Per germline, CDR1 SQVTM and CDR2 ANQGSEA. The chain's CDR3 is CSVGQGATYNEQFF. DNA of the CDR3: TGCAGCGTGGGACAGGGGGCGACCTACAATGAGCAGTTCTTC.

The chain has TRBV4-3 and TRBJ1-3; no clear D gene. The germline V gene has CDR1 LGHNA and CDR2 YSLEER. Trimming took 2 bases from V and 8 from J, leaving 13 bases between them. This CDR3 is 14 amino acids long. CDR3 in amino acids: CASSQNPSGDTIYF. CDR3 sequence (DNA): TGCGCCAGCAGCCAAAATCCATCGGGAGACACCATATATTTT.

V and J are TRBV29-1 and TRBJ1-4; weak D call: TRBD1 (5 bases). The V end lost 5 bases, the J end lost 0 bases, and 13 bases lay between the germline ends. The CDR3 runs 15 residues. The germline V gene has CDR1 SQVTM and CDR2 ANQGSEA. For the CDR3, the DNA is TGCAGCGTTTCTAACCGGGACGCAACTAATGAAAAACTGTTTTTT. Its translation is CSVSNRDATNEKLFF.

This chain uses TRBV7-9 with TRBJ2-7, with 10 bases fitting TRBD2. This CDR3 is built from 18 residues. CDR1 and CDR2 from the germline V gene are SEHNR and FQNEAQ (reference sequence). V lost 2 bases to trimming and J lost 2 bases; unmatched junction nucleotides: 12. Here the CDR3 reads CASSLSGGASHITYEQYF. CDR3 coding DNA: TGTGCCAGCAGCTTAAGCGGGGGGGCTTCCCATATAACCTACGAGCAGTACTTC.

This chain uses TRBV5-4 with TRBJ2-2; D call uncertain. Germline V gene lookup returns CDR1 SGHNT and CDR2 YYREEE (reference sequence). This CDR3 has 14 amino acids. Trimming cost V 4 bases and J 3 bases, with 10 bases left between them. This CDR3 reads CASSTYSHTGELFF. As DNA, the CDR3 is TGTGCCAGCAGCACCTACAGCCACACCGGGGAGCTGTTTTTT.

The chain carries TRBV11-2 and TRBJ2-6, with a tentative D call TRBD2 (5 bases). Germline-derived CDR1 and CDR2 are SGHAT and FQNNGV. Trimming pared 2 bases from V and 0 bases from J, leaving 8 bases between. The CDR3 length is 16 residues. The CDR3 spells CASSLSGSSGANVLTF. The CDR3 DNA is TGTGCCAGCAGCTTATCGGGGAGCTCTGGGGCCAACGTCCTGACTTTC.

The table lists this clone with a few counts. This chain uses TRBV30 with TRBJ1-1; 7 positions agree with TRBD1. The CDR3 sequence is 13 residues long. In germline, CDR1 is GTSNPN, CDR2 SVGIG (reference sequence). The V segment lost 3 bases and the J segment 1 base; nucleotides outside the gene matches: 2. The CDR3 protein is CAWRTGSNTEAFF. In nucleotides, the CDR3 is TGTGCCTGGAGGACAGGGTCGAACACTGAAGCTTTCTTT.

This chain connects TRBV2 to TRBJ2-3; the match to TRBD2 covers 7 bases. The V segment lost 0 bases and the J segment 0 bases; nucleotides outside the gene matches: 6. The germline V gene encodes CDR1 SNHLY and CDR2 FYNNEI. This CDR3 spans 17 amino acids. The CDR3 sequence: CASSEARGTASTDTQYF. Here the CDR3 DNA reads TGTGCCAGCAGTGAAGCGCGGGGGACGGCCAGCACAGATACGCAGTATTTT.

This clone was seen a handful of times. The chain has TRBV4-3 and TRBJ2-3; 7 nucleotides line up with TRBD2. After removal of 0 bases from V and 8 bases from J, the junction contained 17 bases not matched to a gene. The germline V gene has CDR1 LGHNA and CDR2 YSLEER. This CDR3 is built from 18 residues. The CDR3 loop is CASSQDTQASGASGTQYF. For the CDR3, the DNA is TGCGCCAGCAGCCAAGATACCCAGGCGAGCGGGGCCTCGGGTACGCAGTATTTT.

CDR3 residues: CASSPLGYAGANVLTF. The CDR3 coding sequence is TGTGCCAGCAGCCCACTTGGCTACGCTGGGGCCAACGTCCTGACTTTC. The rearrangement uses TRBV14 and TRBJ2-6; D gene uncertain. The V end lost 4 bases, the J end lost 2 bases, and 12 bases lay between the germline ends. Looked up from germline, CDR1 is SGHDN and CDR2 is FVKESK. The CDR3 is made up of 16 amino acids.